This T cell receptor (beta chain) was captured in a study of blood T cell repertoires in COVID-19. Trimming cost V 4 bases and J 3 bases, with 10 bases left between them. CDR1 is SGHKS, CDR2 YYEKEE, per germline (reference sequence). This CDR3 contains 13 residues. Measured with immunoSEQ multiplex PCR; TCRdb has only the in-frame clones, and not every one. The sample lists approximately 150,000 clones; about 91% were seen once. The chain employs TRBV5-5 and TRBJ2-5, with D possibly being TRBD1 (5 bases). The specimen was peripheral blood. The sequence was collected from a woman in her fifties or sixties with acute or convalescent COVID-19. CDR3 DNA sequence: TGTGCCAGCAGCAAGGGCAGGGAAGAGACCCAGTACTTC. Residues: CASSKGREETQYF.